These 28 T cell receptor beta chains came from one sample sequenced in a study of blood T cell repertoires in COVID-19. The data were produced by immunoSEQ multiplex PCR, yet TCRdb's version contains in-frame clones alone and is incomplete. The sample lists roughly 400,000 clones, 88% occurring once. The sample taken for sequencing was PBMCs or T cells enriched from blood (not recorded which). The receptors derive from a woman aged 18-29 years who had been exposed to COVID-19.

The chain links TRBV28 to TRBJ1-5; no firm D call. Germline-derived CDR1 and CDR2 are MDHEN and SYDVKM. This CDR3 has 14 amino acids. V lost 7 bases and J 3 bases, leaving 13 bases between the germline ends. The CDR3 spells CASTPPPFNQPQHF. The CDR3 nucleotides read TGTGCCAGCACCCCCCCTCCGTTCAATCAGCCCCAGCATTTT.

The V and J genes are TRBV19 and TRBJ1-2; 10 nucleotides line up with TRBD1. V lost 4 bases and J lost 4; bases outside the gene matches: 3. CDR3 length: 14 residues. Germline V CDR1 and CDR2: LNHDA, SQIVND (reference sequence). Written as DNA, the CDR3 is TGTGCCAGTAGTACGGGACAGGGGAGCTATGGCTACACCTTC. This encodes CASSTGQGSYGYTF.

The chain links TRBV6-5 to TRBJ2-7; 12 bases match TRBD2. The CDR3 is 14 residues long. Germline lookup yields CDR1 MNHEY and CDR2 SVGAGI. V gave up 4 bases and J gave up 6 bases; unmatched junction bases: 4. This CDR3 is CASSLWTSGVEQYF. The CDR3 DNA is TGTGCCAGCAGTTTATGGACTAGCGGGGTCGAGCAGTACTTC.

Only a few counts were recorded for this clone. Written as DNA, the CDR3 is TGTGCCAGCAGCGATTCGACAGGGGGAAGGTACGAGCAGTACTTC. Translating gives CASSDSTGGRYEQYF. The V call is TRBV9, the J call TRBJ2-7, with TRBD1 matching over 9 bases. The CDR3 extends over 15 amino acids. Germline CDR1 reads SGDLS; CDR2 reads YYNGEE. V gave up 3 bases and J gave up 4 bases; unmatched junction bases: 8.

The chain combines TRBV7-2 with TRBJ2-7; D is unresolved. Trimming pared 2 bases from V and 0 bases from J, leaving 14 bases between. Germline V lookup: CDR1 SGHTA, CDR2 FQGNSA. CDR3 size: 16 residues. The CDR3 here is CASSLPPLSSSYEQYF. Written as DNA, the CDR3 is TGTGCCAGCAGCTTACCCCCTCTATCCTCCTCCTACGAGCAGTACTTC.

The rearrangement uses TRBV5-4 and TRBJ2-7, with a weak D call TRBD1 (5 bases). Per the germline V gene, CDR1 is SGHNT and CDR2 is YYREEE (reference sequence). This CDR3 spans 12 amino acids. V was shortened by 4 bases and J by 1 base, with 6 bases between the two germline ends. The CDR3 loop is CASSPGSYEQYF. Here the CDR3 DNA reads TGTGCCAGCAGCCCAGGGTCCTACGAGCAGTACTTC. The variable domain in full, completed from reference TRBV5-4 and TRBJ2-7, reads ETGVTQSPTHLIKTRGQQVTLRCSSQSGHNTVSWYQQALGQGPQFIFQYYREEENGRGNFPPRFSGLQFPNYSSELNVNALELDDSALYLCASSPGSYEQYFGPGTRLTVT.

The V call is TRBV28, the J call TRBJ1-4, with 7 bases lining up with TRBD1. V lost 7 bases and J lost 6; bases outside the gene matches: 5. There are 13 residues in the CDR3. CDR1 and CDR2 (germline): MDHEN, SYDVKM. The CDR3 loop reads CASNNRGYEKLFF. Written as DNA, the CDR3 is TGTGCCAGCAATAACAGGGGATATGAAAAACTGTTTTTT. Using reference TRBV28 and TRBJ1-4 for the parts outside the CDR3, the full variable domain is DVKVTQSSRYLVKRTGEKVFLECVQDMDHENMFWYRQDPGLGLRLIYFSYDVKMKEKGDIPEGYSVSREKKERFSLILESASTNQTSMYLCASNNRGYEKLFFGSGTQLSVL.

The V gene is TRBV6-5, the J gene TRBJ1-1; D is perhaps TRBD1 (6 bases). The CDR3 contains 16 residues. Germline values: CDR1 MNHEY, CDR2 SVGAGI. Trimming stripped 2 bases from V and 1 base from J, with 14 bases between. CDR3 nucleotide sequence: TGTGCCAGCAGTTACGAGGGGGGGACCTCGAACACTGAAGCTTTCTTT. It encodes CASSYEGGTSNTEAFF.

The CDR3 is CASSFARQGRAFF. CDR3 nucleotide sequence: TGTGCCAGCAGTTTTGCCCGACAGGGGCGAGCTTTCTTT. This chain connects TRBV12-3 or TRBV12-4 to TRBJ1-1; 8 bases align to TRBD1. V shed 3 bases, J shed 10 bases, and the junction held 7 bases outside the gene matches. This CDR3 region has 13 residues.

The chain employs TRBV15 and TRBJ2-7; 10 positions match TRBD1. The ends lost 0 bases at V and 7 bases at J; junction bases unmatched: 3. CDR1 and CDR2 (germline): LNHNV, YYDKDF (reference sequence). The CDR3 spans 14 residues. CDR3 coding DNA: TGTGCCACCAGCAGAGATGGGACAGGGGAGGAGCAGTACTTC. Translation gives CATSRDGTGEEQYF.

This chain uses TRBV5-5 with TRBJ1-1; D possibly corresponds to TRBD1 (6 bases). V was pared by 1 base and J by 1 base, with 11 bases between. The CDR3 has 15 residues. Germline assignment: CDR1 SGHKS and CDR2 YYEKEE (reference sequence). In DNA, the CDR3 is TGTGCCAGCAGCTTGACACAGGGCACGAACACTGAAGCTTTCTTT. Amino acid sequence: CASSLTQGTNTEAFF. Full variable domain (missing parts from reference TRBV5-5 and TRBJ1-1): DAGVTQSPTHLIKTRGQQVTLRCSPISGHKSVSWYQQVLGQGPQFIFQYYEKEERGRGNFPDRFSARQFPNYSSELNVNALLLGDSALYLCASSLTQGTNTEAFFGQGTRLTVV.

The rearrangement uses TRBV7-2 and TRBJ1-2; a possible D gene is TRBD1 (6 bases). Germline V gene sequence: CDR1 SGHTA, CDR2 FQGNSA. Trimming left V 5 bases short and J 2 bases short, with 12 bases between. The CDR3 consists of 14 residues. This CDR3 is CASSPGQFNYGYTF. The CDR3 DNA sequence: TGTGCCAGCAGCCCTGGACAGTTCAACTATGGCTACACCTTC.

This chain links TRBV5-4 with TRBJ1-6; 8 bases align to TRBD1. Germline V CDR1 and CDR2: SGHNT, YYREEE (reference sequence). V was pared by 3 bases and J by 8 bases, with 7 bases of the junction left unmatched. The CDR3 loop spans 15 amino acids. Written as DNA, the CDR3 is TGTGCCAGCAGCTCACAGGGGGGCAGGGATTCACCCCTCCACTTT. This encodes CASSSQGGRDSPLHF.

This clone is a singleton in its sample. The V call is TRBV13, the J call TRBJ2-5, with 7 bases matching TRBD1. The CDR3 contains 14 residues. V was clipped by 5 bases and J by 1 base; unmatched bases: 4. Per germline, CDR1 PRHDT and CDR2 FYEKMQ (reference sequence). The CDR3 DNA is TGTGCCAGCAGCCGTCGGGACAGCCAAGAGACCCAGTACTTC. Encoded protein: CASSRRDSQETQYF. Full variable domain (outside the CDR3, taken from reference TRBV13 and TRBJ2-5): AAGVIQSPRHLIKEKRETATLKCYPIPRHDTVYWYQQGPGQDPQFLISFYEKMQSDKGSIPDRFSAQQFSDYHSELNMSSLELGDSALYFCASSRRDSQETQYFGPGTRLLVL.

This sequence joins TRBV9 and TRBJ2-7; D is perhaps TRBD2 (6 bases). The CDR3 spans 14 residues. CDR1 is SGDLS and CDR2 is YYNGEE in the germline V gene. V was shortened by 5 bases and J by 2 bases, with 14 bases between the two germline ends. The CDR3 DNA sequence: TGTGCCAGCAGTCCGGAGGGGTCACCCTACGAGCAGTACTTC. Amino acids: CASSPEGSPYEQYF.

The gene calls are TRBV7-2 and TRBJ2-7; tentatively, D is TRBD1 (6 bases). Per the germline V gene, CDR1 is SGHTA and CDR2 is FQGNSA. CDR3 length equals 15 residues. V was pared by 4 bases and J by 4 bases, with 17 bases between. In DNA, the CDR3 is TGTGCCAGCAGCTCATCCCCGGGACAAAAGTACGAGCAGTACTTC. Residues: CASSSSPGQKYEQYF.

The chain links TRBV18 to TRBJ1-2; possibly TRBD1 for D (6 bases). Looked up from germline, CDR1 is KGHSH and CDR2 is LQKENI. The germline V and J ends were trimmed by 6 bases and 8 bases, with 19 bases remaining between them. The CDR3 covers 14 residues. The CDR3 sequence is CASSGQTSGDGYTF. DNA for the CDR3: TGTGCCAGCTCCGGACAGACCTCAGGGGACGGCTACACCTTC.

J is TRBJ2-1 and V is TRBV5-1, with 11 bases lining up with TRBD1. This CDR3 comprises 15 residues. The germline V gene encodes CDR1 SGHRS and CDR2 YFSETQ. V gave up 3 bases and J gave up 8 bases; unmatched junction bases: 7. Here the CDR3 reads CASSSGTGGRYEQFF. The DNA of the CDR3 is TGCGCCAGCAGCTCCGGGACAGGGGGTAGGTATGAGCAGTTCTTC.

The chain is built from TRBV28 and TRBJ2-1, with 9 bases matching TRBD1. The CDR3 runs to 15 residues. The V segment lost 6 bases and the J segment 7 bases; nucleotides outside the gene matches: 10. Germline CDR1 and CDR2: MDHEN and SYDVKM. The CDR3: CASSPLGTGKNEQFF. CDR3 bases: TGTGCCAGCAGCCCCTTGGGGACAGGGAAGAATGAGCAGTTCTTC.

This clone appeared a few times. The chain links TRBV9 to TRBJ1-2; D is possibly TRBD1 (5 bases). CDR3 size: 15 residues. V was trimmed by 0 bases and J by 4 bases, leaving 13 bases between them. Germline values: CDR1 SGDLS, CDR2 YYNGEE. DNA of the CDR3: TGTGCCAGCAGCGTAGGGATAGGGGCTTTCTATGGCTACACCTTC. Protein sequence: CASSVGIGAFYGYTF.

V usage is TRBV5-1 and J usage is TRBJ2-7, with 9 bases identical to TRBD1. This CDR3 has 16 residues. Germline values: CDR1 SGHRS, CDR2 YFSETQ. V lost 0 bases, J lost 1 base, and 5 bases stayed unmatched. The CDR3 here is CASSLVVTGGSYEQYF. DNA of the CDR3: TGCGCCAGCAGCTTGGTAGTGACAGGGGGATCCTACGAGCAGTACTTC. The full variable domain, in which reference TRBV5-1 and TRBJ2-7 provide the parts outside the CDR3, is KAGVTQTPRYLIKTRGQQVTLSCSPISGHRSVSWYQQTPGQGLQFLFEYFSETQRNKGNFPGRFSGRQFSNSRSEMNVSTLELGDSALYLCASSLVVTGGSYEQYFGPGTRLTVT.

This clone has only a few counts. The chain combines TRBV5-5 with TRBJ2-1; 7 nucleotides match TRBD1. Germline V gene sequence: CDR1 SGHKS, CDR2 YYEKEE (reference sequence). After removal of 4 bases from V and 6 bases from J, the junction contained 1 base not matched to a gene. There are 12 residues in the CDR3. The CDR3 loop reads CASSDRANEQFF. CDR3 nucleotide sequence: TGTGCCAGCAGCGACAGGGCCAATGAGCAGTTCTTC.

This chain links TRBV14 with TRBJ1-2; D is unresolved. V lost 1 base, J lost 7 bases, and 13 bases lay in between. This CDR3 contains 14 residues. Germline V gives CDR1 SGHDN, CDR2 FVKESK. The CDR3, as DNA: TGTGCCAGCAGCCAAGGGTTGGCAGGTGGTGGCTACACCTTC. Amino acids: CASSQGLAGGGYTF.

The chain is built from TRBV7-8 and TRBJ1-5; the match to TRBD1 covers 8 bases. The germline gives CDR1 SGHVS, CDR2 FQNEAQ. The junction had 1 base not matched to a gene; V was cut back by 2 bases and J by 7 bases. The length of the CDR3 is 13 residues. In nucleotides, the CDR3 is TGTGCCAGCAGCTTAACAGGGGGACAGCCCCAGCATTTT. Residues: CASSLTGGQPQHF.

The chain recombines TRBV28 with TRBJ1-1, with D possibly being TRBD1 (6 bases). This CDR3 contains 14 residues. CDR1 and CDR2 (germline): MDHEN, SYDVKM. V lost 4 bases, J lost 5 bases, and 14 bases lay in between. This CDR3 is CASSSHRVGTEAFF. CDR3 sequence (DNA): TGTGCCAGCAGTTCCCACAGGGTGGGGACTGAAGCTTTCTTT.

Only one count was recorded for this clone. The chain joins TRBV28 to TRBJ1-3, with 7 positions matching TRBD1. Germline loops: CDR1 MDHEN, CDR2 SYDVKM. The CDR3 extends over 17 amino acids. Germline trimming cut 5 bases from V and 0 bases from J; bases unmatched to any gene: 10. This CDR3 reads CASSETGTVNSGNTIYF. The CDR3 DNA reads as TGTGCCAGCAGTGAGACCGGGACAGTCAACTCTGGAAACACCATATATTTT.

The rearrangement links TRBV29-1 to TRBJ1-2, with D possibly matching TRBD1 (5 bases). The CDR3 has 12 amino acids. V lost 4 bases to trimming and J lost 8 bases, with 14 bases between them. The germline gives CDR1 SQVTM, CDR2 ANQGSEA. Here the CDR3 DNA reads TGCAGCGTTGCAGCCAGGGCGTGGGGCTACACCTTC. This codes for CSVAARAWGYTF.

The rearrangement uses TRBV10-2 and TRBJ1-1, with 7 bases that match TRBD1. The CDR3 is 14 amino acids. The germline CDR1 and CDR2 sequences are WSHSY and SAAADI. V trimming: 6 bases; J trimming: 0 bases; junction bases outside the gene matches: 4. The CDR3 loop reads CASRGTDLNTEAFF. CDR3 nucleotide sequence: TGCGCCAGCAGGGGGACAGATCTGAACACTGAAGCTTTCTTT.